The next 27 T cell receptor beta chains were all read from a single sample in a study of blood T cell repertoires in COVID-19 (dated by TCRdb to the early 2020s). Libraries came from the immunoSEQ multiplex PCR assay. The clones in this table, taken by TCRdb from immuneACCESS, are in-frame only. Not every clone is retained; where verified, under half of the shortfall comes from an unresolved V gene, and the cause of the rest is unknown. Here the sample has about 60,000 clones; roughly four fifths occur a single time. About 8.9% of the sample comes from the top ten. Material for sequencing was peripheral blood. These receptors were taken from a human donor in a cohort sampled during active COVID-19.

This clone was counted a few times. The chain carries TRBV28 and TRBJ2-3; 9 nucleotides align to TRBD1. Trimming at V came to 0 bases and at J to 0 bases, leaving 10 bases not matched to a gene. The CDR3 has 19 residues. Germline loops: CDR1 MDHEN, CDR2 SYDVKM. The CDR3 DNA is TGTGCCAGCAGTTTATGGGGGACAGGGAGTCCTTCTAGCACAGATACGCAGTATTTT. As protein: CASSLWGTGSPSSTDTQYF.

The V gene is TRBV28, the J gene TRBJ2-7, with D unclear. V was cut by 3 bases and J by 6 bases, with 15 bases left in between. CDR3 size: 14 residues. Germline-derived CDR1 and CDR2 are MDHEN and SYDVKM. CDR3 nucleotides: TGTGCCAGCAGTTTCACGGGTTCCAATCCCGAGCAGTACTTC. It codes for CASSFTGSNPEQYF.

In its sample, this clone was seen a few times. The chain recombines TRBV7-2 with TRBJ1-2; a possible D gene is TRBD1 (6 bases). CDR3 length: 14 residues. Germline values: CDR1 SGHTA, CDR2 FQGNSA. The germline V and J ends were trimmed by 5 bases and 0 bases, with 10 bases remaining between them. CDR3 sequence reads: CASSKDSANYGYTF. The CDR3 DNA reads TGTGCCAGCAGCAAGGACAGCGCTAACTATGGCTACACCTTC. The full variable domain, rest sourced from reference TRBV7-2 and TRBJ1-2, is GAGVSQSPSNKVTEKGKDVELRCDPISGHTALYWYRQSLGQGLEFLIYFQGNSAPDKSGLPSDRFSAERTGGSVSTLTIQRTQQEDSAVYLCASSKDSANYGYTFGSGTRLTVV.

A word on this clone: The DNA is left out, because the CDR3 cannot be placed on it with certainty; the CDR3 is given as TCRdb lists it. The chain combines TRBV2 with TRBJ2-2; TRBD1 was called by the table and not checked on the DNA. Germline V gene data show CDR1 as SNHLY and CDR2 as FYNNEI. A total of 15 residues make up the CDR3, ends included. This CDR3 is CASTSGQGSTGELFF.

This clone has only a few counts. This sequence joins TRBV19 and TRBJ2-5; perhaps TRBD1 as D (6 bases). Trimming stripped 10 bases from V and 4 bases from J, with 16 bases between. Germline V lookup: CDR1 LNHDA, CDR2 SQIVND (reference sequence). CDR3 length equals 13 residues. DNA for the CDR3: TGTGCCATCCAAAAGGACAGTTTAGAGACCCAGTACTTC. Translated: CAIQKDSLETQYF.

The rearrangement links TRBV30 to TRBJ2-3; D is perhaps TRBD2 (7 bases). Trimming cost V 5 bases and J 8 bases, with 14 bases left between them. Germline lookup yields CDR1 GTSNPN and CDR2 SVGIG (reference sequence). CDR3 length: 12 amino acids. The CDR3 DNA follows: TGTGCCTGGGGGGCGGGGGCAACTACGCAGTATTTT. This encodes CAWGAGATTQYF.

The CDR3 DNA is TGTGCCAGCAGCTTAGTGGCAGGAAGCACAGATACGCAGTATTTT. Protein: CASSLVAGSTDTQYF. The V gene is TRBV11-2, the J gene TRBJ2-3; unclear D gene. The CDR3 spans 15 residues. Germline V gene lookup returns CDR1 SGHAT and CDR2 FQNNGV. Trimming removed 1 base at V and 0 bases at J, with 8 bases between.

This clone came up once. The chain couples TRBV2 to TRBJ1-1; 10 bases agree with TRBD1. Germline-derived CDR1 and CDR2 are SNHLY and FYNNEI. With V trimmed by 5 bases and J by 4 bases, 13 bases remained unmatched. This CDR3 region has 17 residues. CDR3 bases: TGTGCCAGCAGTCTCCGTCCCGGGACAGGGGTCGGCACTGAAGCTTTCTTT. It is translated as CASSLRPGTGVGTEAFF. Full variable domain (rest looked up from reference TRBV2 and TRBJ1-1): EPEVTQTPSHQVTQMGQEVILRCVPISNHLYFYWYRQILGQKVEFLVSFYNNEISEKSEIFDDQFSVERPDGSNFTLKIRSTKLEDSAMYFCASSLRPGTGVGTEAFFGQGTRLTVV.

This clone is termed medium-sized (0.01 to 0.1%). The rearrangement joins TRBV19 to TRBJ2-7; 8 bases are a match to TRBD2. CDR3 length equals 16 residues. From germline, CDR1 is LNHDA and CDR2 SQIVND (reference sequence). V shed 0 bases and J 2 bases; nucleotides not matched to a gene: 6. The CDR3 DNA reads as TGTGCCAGTAGTATAGATTTAGCGGGACCAGCCTACGAGCAGTACTTC. As protein: CASSIDLAGPAYEQYF.

The chain has TRBV5-1 and TRBJ2-7, with a possible D match to TRBD1 (7 bases). CDR1 and CDR2 from the germline V gene are SGHRS and YFSETQ. This CDR3 has 13 amino acids. Trimming shortened V by 7 bases and J by 4 bases, and 15 bases separated the two germline ends. The CDR3 reads CASYQGGGYEQYF. CDR3 sequence (DNA): TGCGCCAGCTACCAGGGGGGTGGATACGAGCAGTACTTC. The variable domain in full, completed from reference TRBV5-1 and TRBJ2-7, reads KAGVTQTPRYLIKTRGQQVTLSCSPISGHRSVSWYQQTPGQGLQFLFEYFSETQRNKGNFPGRFSGRQFSNSRSEMNVSTLELGDSALYLCASYQGGGYEQYFGPGTRLTVT.

The chain has TRBV7-8 and TRBJ1-4, with D perhaps TRBD1 (5 bases). V was pared by 2 bases and J by 5 bases, with 9 bases between. CDR1 and CDR2 from the germline V gene are SGHVS and FQNEAQ. This CDR3 contains 14 residues. The CDR3 region is CASSLRAGNEKLFF. DNA for the CDR3: TGTGCCAGCAGCTTAAGGGCAGGGAATGAAAAACTGTTTTTT.

Only one count was recorded for this clone. The gene calls are TRBV11-1 and TRBJ2-1; D remains unclear. The V end lost 5 bases, the J end lost 8 bases, and 13 bases lay between the germline ends. Germline-derived CDR1 and CDR2 are SGHAT and FQDESV (reference sequence). This CDR3 has 13 amino acids. Here the CDR3 reads CASSPQLNDEQFF. CDR3 nucleotide sequence: TGTGCCAGCAGCCCTCAGTTAAATGATGAGCAGTTCTTC.

This clone was detected only once. The chain couples TRBV19 to TRBJ1-2, with D possibly being TRBD1 (5 bases). In germline, CDR1 is LNHDA, CDR2 SQIVND (reference sequence). The V gene lost 9 bases and the J gene lost 4 bases, with 15 bases spanning the gap. The CDR3 is 13 residues long. CDR3 bases: TGTGCCAGCCTACATCCCAGGGCCTATGGCTACACCTTC. Protein product: CASLHPRAYGYTF.

V usage is TRBV6-2 or TRBV6-3 and J usage is TRBJ1-2, with a tentative D call TRBD1 (5 bases). Germline V gene data show CDR1 as MNHEY and CDR2 as SVGEGT. CDR3 length equals 14 residues. The V and J ends lost 0 bases and 3 bases respectively, with 8 bases between them. CDR3 DNA: TGTGCCAGCAGTTACTCGGACATATACTATGGCTACACCTTC. Translated: CASSYSDIYYGYTF.

The chain couples TRBV11-2 to TRBJ2-5; TRBD2 aligns across 7 bases. Looked up from germline, CDR1 is SGHAT and CDR2 is FQNNGV. The CDR3 sequence is 15 residues long. V lost 2 bases, J lost 6 bases, and 9 bases stayed unmatched. In nucleotides, the CDR3 is TGTGCCAGCAGCTTATTCTGGGGCGGGAGACAGACCCAGTACTTC. Translating it yields CASSLFWGGRQTQYF.

This chain links TRBV7-9 with TRBJ1-1, with 9 positions matching TRBD1. With V trimmed by 5 bases and J by 5 bases, 6 bases remained unmatched. The germline V gene has CDR1 SEHNR and CDR2 FQNEAQ (reference sequence). The CDR3 consists of 14 residues. CDR3 loop: CASSQGQGGTEAFF. CDR3 in DNA: TGTGCCAGCAGCCAGGGACAGGGAGGGACTGAAGCTTTCTTT.

V gene TRBV7-9 combines with J gene TRBJ2-1, with 10 nucleotides matching TRBD1. This CDR3 has 15 residues. From germline, CDR1 is SEHNR and CDR2 FQNEAQ (reference sequence). Germline trimming cut 3 bases from V and 8 bases from J; bases unmatched to any gene: 7. As DNA, the CDR3 is TGTGCCAGCAGCTTCGGGGACAGGGGAGGGGATGAGCAGTTCTTC. This sequence encodes CASSFGDRGGDEQFF. The full variable domain, with the rest looked up from reference TRBV7-9 and TRBJ2-1, is DTGVSQNPRHKITKRGQNVTFRCDPISEHNRLYWYRQTLGQGPEFLTYFQNEAQLEKSRLLSDRFSAERPKGSFSTLEIQRTEQGDSAMYLCASSFGDRGGDEQFFGPGTRLTVL.

This sequence joins TRBV5-1 and TRBJ2-1; 8 bases line up with TRBD2. Germline assignment: CDR1 SGHRS and CDR2 YFSETQ. CDR3 length equals 17 residues. V was pared by 5 bases and J by 8 bases, with 18 bases of the junction left unmatched. This chain's CDR3 is CASRRPVSGSAVHEQFF. Here the CDR3 DNA reads TGCGCCAGCAGGCGCCCGGTGAGCGGGAGTGCTGTCCATGAGCAGTTCTTC.

CDR3 protein: CASSTWTSGTSYEQYF. In DNA form, the CDR3 reads TGTGCCAGCAGCACCTGGACTAGCGGGACCTCCTACGAGCAGTACTTC. This sequence joins TRBV7-2 and TRBJ2-7; 12 bases agree with TRBD2. This CDR3 spans 16 amino acids. The V gene end was trimmed by 5 bases and the J gene end by 0 bases; junction bases not matched to a gene: 5. Germline V gives CDR1 SGHTA, CDR2 FQGNSA. The full variable domain, in which reference TRBV7-2 and TRBJ2-7 provide the parts outside the CDR3, is GAGVSQSPSNKVTEKGKDVELRCDPISGHTALYWYRQSLGQGLEFLIYFQGNSAPDKSGLPSDRFSAERTGGSVSTLTIQRTQQEDSAVYLCASSTWTSGTSYEQYFGPGTRLTVT.

V is TRBV24-1 and J is TRBJ1-5; 8 bases are shared with TRBD1. The CDR3 length is 15 residues. The V and J ends lost 4 bases and 3 bases, in that order; junction bases with no gene match: 4. CDR1 is KGHDR, CDR2 SFDVKD, per germline. The CDR3 here is CATSDSGGDNQPQHF. The CDR3 DNA is TGTGCCACCAGTGACTCAGGGGGCGACAATCAGCCCCAGCATTTT.

V and J are TRBV6-5 and TRBJ1-5; TRBD1 matches at 8 bases. This CDR3 spans 15 amino acids. V trimming: 4 bases; J trimming: 5 bases; junction bases outside the gene matches: 7. Germline V lookup: CDR1 MNHEY, CDR2 SVGAGI. The CDR3 region is CASSSLGQGDQPQHF. In DNA form, the CDR3 reads TGTGCCAGCAGTTCCCTCGGACAGGGTGATCAGCCCCAGCATTTT.

This clone was counted once. The chain recombines TRBV4-3 with TRBJ2-3; possible D gene TRBD1, 5 bases. Germline CDR1 and CDR2: LGHNA and YSLEER. The V end was cut by 2 bases, the J end by 6 bases, with 9 bases between. The CDR3 has 13 amino acids. The CDR3 protein is CASSQSGMDTQYF. The CDR3, as DNA: TGCGCCAGCAGCCAATCAGGGATGGATACGCAGTATTTT.

This chain joins TRBV10-1 and TRBJ2-1; TRBD2 agrees at 12 bases. The CDR3 contains 15 residues. The germline V gene has CDR1 WNHNN and CDR2 SYGVQD (reference sequence). The V gene end was trimmed by 0 bases and the J gene end by 15 bases; junction bases not matched to a gene: 9. As DNA, the CDR3 is TGCGCCAGCAGTGAGTCTCGCTCTAGCGGGGGGGCCCCGTTCTTC. This sequence encodes CASSESRSSGGAPFF.

The chain couples TRBV7-2 to TRBJ1-5; the D gene is possibly TRBD1 (5 bases). This CDR3 is built from 15 residues. Germline V lookup: CDR1 SGHTA, CDR2 FQGNSA. Trimming took 0 bases from V and 7 from J, leaving 13 bases between them. CDR3 amino acids: CASSLAQGSSQPQHF. The CDR3 nucleotides read TGTGCCAGCAGCTTAGCGCAGGGTTCATCACAGCCCCAGCATTTT.

Remarks on this clone: At one of its ends the junction is not consistent with the germline gene, which may arise from a read error. The chain is built from TRBV7-2 and TRBJ1-1; D is possibly TRBD1 (5 bases). Germline lookup yields CDR1 SGHTA and CDR2 FQGNSA. This CDR3 is built from 13 residues. The CDR3 region is CASSSRVKTEAFF. CDR3 in DNA: TGTGCCAGCAGCTCCAGGGTGAAGACTGAAGCTTTCTTT.

Only one count was recorded for this clone. V is TRBV5-1 and J is TRBJ2-2; maybe TRBD1 (6 bases). V was clipped by 1 base and J by 0 bases, with 13 bases between them. The CDR3 is 17 amino acids. Germline V gene lookup returns CDR1 SGHRS and CDR2 YFSETQ. This chain's CDR3 is CASSLRPGDTNTGELFF. The CDR3 coding sequence is TGCGCCAGCAGCTTGCGGCCAGGGGACACGAACACCGGGGAGCTGTTTTTT.

The chain couples TRBV6-6 to TRBJ1-5; weak D call: TRBD1 (5 bases). In germline, CDR1 is MNHNY, CDR2 SVGAGI (reference sequence). The ends were cut back, 3 bases at V and 0 bases at J, with 9 bases in the middle. CDR3 size: 15 residues. The CDR3 DNA is TGTGCCAGCAGTTATGACAGAGCTAGCAATCAGCCCCAGCATTTT. Protein product: CASSYDRASNQPQHF.